This passage covers 27 T cell receptor beta chains from one sample sequenced in a study of T cell responses to AZD1222 COVID-19 vaccine. The repertoire was sequenced with immunoSEQ multiplex PCR; TCRdb's copy has only in-frame clones and lacks some. This table has approximately 31,000 clones, approximately 90% appearing once. Specimen: peripheral blood, collected 28 days after the second AZD1222 dose. The receptors stem from an adult who received the AZD1222 COVID-19 vaccine.

In this sample, this clone turned up once. Mismatch with germline at one junction end may stem from a read error. The chain recombines TRBV15 with TRBJ1-2, with D hard to call. Per germline, CDR1 LNHNV and CDR2 YYDKDF (reference sequence). The CDR3 has 13 amino acids. The CDR3 DNA reads as TGTGCCACCAGCACGGGAGTTAACTTTGGCTACACCTTC. Residues: CATSTGVNFGYTF.

The chain employs TRBV7-2 and TRBJ2-7; D is ambiguous. V lost 5 bases and J 2 bases, leaving 19 bases between the germline ends. In germline, CDR1 is SGHTA, CDR2 FQGNSA. The CDR3 has 16 amino acids. The CDR3: CASSPSDNPKAYEQYF. As DNA, the CDR3 is TGTGCCAGCAGCCCGTCCGACAACCCCAAGGCCTACGAGCAGTACTTC.

J is TRBJ1-2 and V is TRBV25-1; 8 nucleotides agree with TRBD1. Per the germline V gene, CDR1 is MGHDK and CDR2 is SYGVNS. V trimming: 6 bases; J trimming: 1 base; junction bases outside the gene matches: 4. CDR3 length equals 14 residues. Here the CDR3 reads CASSLTGDNYGYTF. In DNA form, the CDR3 reads TGTGCCAGCAGCCTGACAGGGGATAACTATGGCTACACCTTC.

This chain links TRBV5-5 with TRBJ2-2; tentative D call: TRBD1 (6 bases). The CDR3 loop spans 14 amino acids. Trimming took off 4 bases at V and 2 bases at J, with 9 bases between the two ends. Looked up from germline, CDR1 is SGHKS and CDR2 is YYEKEE (reference sequence). The CDR3, as DNA: TGTGCCAGCAGCGACAGGACCAACACCGGGGAGCTGTTTTTT. Translating it yields CASSDRTNTGELFF.

This clone occurred once. The chain combines TRBV11-2 with TRBJ2-7; the D is unclear. Trimming took off 5 bases at V and 3 bases at J, with 5 bases between the two ends. Germline V gene sequence: CDR1 SGHAT, CDR2 FQNNGV. The CDR3 loop spans 11 amino acids. The CDR3 region is CASSINYEQYF. Here the CDR3 DNA reads TGTGCCAGCAGCATCAACTACGAGCAGTACTTC.

The rearrangement links TRBV12-5 to TRBJ1-5; D is uncertain. CDR3 length: 12 residues. Germline V gene lookup returns CDR1 LGHNT and CDR2 FRNRAP. The V end was cut by 1 base, the J end by 4 bases, with 2 bases between. In DNA form, the CDR3 reads TGTGCTAGTGGTTTGGATAATCAGCCCCAGCATTTT. Protein product: CASGLDNQPQHF.

The chain uses TRBV3-1 (or the pseudogene TRBV3-2) and TRBJ2-7; D is tentatively TRBD1 or TRBD2 (5 bases each). CDR1 LGHDT and CDR2 YNNKEL come from the germline V gene (reference sequence). V shed 5 bases and J shed 1 base, with 12 bases lying between them. This CDR3 has 14 residues. The CDR3 region has the DNA TGTGCCAGCAGCACCGGGACGGGATCCTACGAGCAGTACTTC. It yields the protein CASSTGTGSYEQYF.

The CDR3 region has the DNA TGTGCCAGTAGAGGACAGGGCGGGGCTTTCTTT. Its translation: CASRGQGGAFF. This rearrangement joins TRBV19 to TRBJ1-1, with TRBD1 identical over 8 bases. The V gene's germline CDR1 is LNHDA and CDR2 SQIVND (reference sequence). This CDR3 is built from 11 residues. V was pared by 6 bases and J by 11 bases, with 5 bases of the junction left unmatched. The variable domain in full, completed from reference TRBV19 and TRBJ1-1, reads DGGITQSPKYLFRKEGQNVTLSCEQNLNHDAMYWYRQDPGQGLRLIYYSQIVNDFQKGDIAEGYSVSREKKESFPLTVTSAQKNPTAFYLCASRGQGGAFFGQGTRLTVV.

This clone was observed once. The V and J genes are TRBV27 and TRBJ1-2; 8 positions match TRBD1. The V segment lost 6 bases and the J segment 2 bases; nucleotides outside the gene matches: 2. Germline V gene data show CDR1 as MNHEY and CDR2 as SMNVEV (reference sequence). The CDR3 runs 13 residues. The CDR3 region is CASRRQGNYGYTF. The CDR3 DNA reads as TGTGCCAGCAGACGACAGGGGAACTATGGCTACACCTTC.

Concerning this clone: One end of the junction is discordant with germline, which a read error may explain. This chain joins TRBV7-8 and TRBJ2-1, with TRBD1 matching 10 bases. CDR1 SGHVS and CDR2 FQNEAQ come from the germline V gene. The CDR3 runs to 13 residues. The CDR3 sequence: CRVGDRGGNEQFF. CDR3 DNA: TGCCGTGTGGGGGACAGGGGAGGCAATGAGCAGTTCTTC.

This clone showed up just a few times. This chain connects TRBV20-1 to TRBJ1-6; D remains unclear. V dropped 3 bases and J dropped 9 bases, with 12 bases sitting between them. The CDR3 runs to 13 residues. CDR1 and CDR2 (germline): DFQATT, SNEGSKA (reference sequence). CDR3: CSASGRPSSPLHF. The CDR3 DNA is TGCAGTGCTAGTGGCAGGCCCAGTTCACCCCTCCACTTT.

The chain carries TRBV15 and TRBJ2-3; D is uncertain. Germline-derived CDR1 and CDR2 are LNHNV and YYDKDF (reference sequence). This CDR3 has 15 residues. V lost 0 bases and J lost 4, with 11 bases in between. The CDR3 loop reads CATSRDRGSADTQYF. The CDR3 nucleotides read TGTGCCACCAGCAGAGATCGTGGCAGTGCAGATACGCAGTATTTT.

The V gene is TRBV19, the J gene TRBJ2-7; D is undetermined. CDR1 and CDR2 from the germline V gene are LNHDA and SQIVND (reference sequence). The CDR3 length is 16 residues. V was trimmed by 5 bases and J by 2 bases, leaving 19 bases between them. This chain's CDR3 is CASSSSAVQGPYEQYF. CDR3 sequence (DNA): TGTGCCAGTAGTTCCTCGGCGGTTCAAGGTCCCTACGAGCAGTACTTC.

The chain combines TRBV3-1 (or the pseudogene TRBV3-2) with TRBJ2-3; D assignment may be TRBD1 or TRBD2 (5 bases each). This CDR3 has 13 residues. Germline CDR1 reads LGHDT; CDR2 reads YNNKEL (reference sequence). The V and J ends lost 2 bases and 8 bases respectively, with 11 bases between them. As DNA, the CDR3 is TGTGCCAGCAGCCAACAGCCCGGGACTACGCAGTATTTT. This codes for CASSQQPGTTQYF.

This chain joins TRBV5-1 and TRBJ2-7; D not resolved. Between the trimmed V and J ends, which lost 5 bases and 2 bases, there was a span of 11 bases. From germline, CDR1 is SGHRS and CDR2 YFSETQ. The CDR3 totals 13 residues. The CDR3 DNA reads as TGCGCCAGCAGTCCTGACGGTGCCTACGAGCAGTACTTC. The encoded protein is CASSPDGAYEQYF.

V gene TRBV9 combines with J gene TRBJ1-1, with D uncertain. This CDR3 has 13 residues. With 0 bases removed from V and 9 bases from J, the gap between germline ends came to 12 bases. Germline V gene lookup returns CDR1 SGDLS and CDR2 YYNGEE. The CDR3 coding sequence is TGTGCCAGCAGCGTAGGGGCAGGCCGTCAAGCTTTCTTT. Amino acids: CASSVGAGRQAFF.

This clone was picked up one time. The chain carries TRBV5-1 and TRBJ1-4; TRBD1 is a possible D gene (6 bases). Looked up from germline, CDR1 is SGHRS and CDR2 is YFSETQ. This CDR3 has 15 residues. Trimming shortened V by 6 bases and J by 6 bases, and 18 bases separated the two germline ends. This CDR3 is CASTWGQGMYEKLFF. The CDR3 region has the DNA TGCGCCAGCACCTGGGGTCAGGGGATGTATGAAAAACTGTTTTTT. Looking up the rest from reference TRBV5-1 and TRBJ1-4 gives the full variable domain: KAGVTQTPRYLIKTRGQQVTLSCSPISGHRSVSWYQQTPGQGLQFLFEYFSETQRNKGNFPGRFSGRQFSNSRSEMNVSTLELGDSALYLCASTWGQGMYEKLFFGSGTQLSVL.

The chain is built from TRBV4-1 and TRBJ2-7; no clear D gene. This CDR3 is built from 12 residues. V lost 3 bases, J lost 7 bases, and 10 bases lay in between. Germline V gives CDR1 MGHRA, CDR2 YSYEKL. The CDR3 sequence: CASSHPGWEQYF. The CDR3 DNA follows: TGCGCCAGCAGCCACCCGGGTTGGGAGCAGTACTTC.

This sequence joins TRBV11-2 and TRBJ1-2, with D possibly TRBD1 on 5 matching bases. Germline values: CDR1 SGHAT, CDR2 FQNNGV. Trimming pared 5 bases from V and 6 bases from J, leaving 13 bases between. The CDR3 is 13 residues long. CDR3 coding DNA: TGTGCCAGCAGCCCGAGGACGGGGGATGGCTACACCTTC. This codes for CASSPRTGDGYTF.

CDR3 DNA sequence: TGTGCCAGCAGCTTTCGGATGAACACTGAAGCTTTCTTT. It yields the protein CASSFRMNTEAFF. The chain has TRBV7-2 and TRBJ1-1; no firm D call. Germline V gives CDR1 SGHTA, CDR2 FQGNSA. The CDR3 covers 13 residues. With 3 bases removed from V and 0 bases from J, the gap between germline ends came to 5 bases.

This clone was counted a few times. The chain couples TRBV3-1 (or the pseudogene TRBV3-2) to TRBJ1-2; D might be TRBD1 (5 bases). CDR1 LGHDT and CDR2 YNNKEL come from the germline V gene (reference sequence). Trimming stripped 1 base from V and 1 base from J, with 13 bases between. This CDR3 spans 16 amino acids. The CDR3 DNA sequence: TGTGCCAGCAGCCAAGGGGCAGGGTTTATTAACTATGGCTACACCTTC. This sequence encodes CASSQGAGFINYGYTF.

The chain has TRBV7-9 and TRBJ2-3, with D perhaps matching TRBD1 or TRBD2 (5 bases each). Germline assignment: CDR1 SEHNR and CDR2 FQNEAQ (reference sequence). The V gene lost 1 base and the J gene lost 0 bases, with 8 bases spanning the gap. The CDR3 contains 15 residues. The DNA for the CDR3 is TGTGCCAGCAGCTTAGACGGGGCCAGCACAGATACGCAGTATTTT. It encodes CASSLDGASTDTQYF.

CDR3: CASSTKHSAQETQYF. The CDR3, as DNA: TGTGCCAGCAGCACAAAACACTCGGCCCAAGAGACCCAGTACTTC. V and J are TRBV6-2 or TRBV6-3 and TRBJ2-5; D call uncertain. Germline values: CDR1 MNHEY, CDR2 SVGEGT. V was shortened by 6 bases and J by 1 base, with 15 bases between the two germline ends. The CDR3 loop spans 15 amino acids.

The rearrangement joins TRBV4-3 to TRBJ1-5; 7 bases fit TRBD1. This CDR3 has 15 amino acids. The V and J ends lost 0 bases and 7 bases, in that order; junction bases with no gene match: 6. The germline V gene has CDR1 LGHNA and CDR2 YSLEER. The CDR3 reads CASSQDLGGAQPQHF. The CDR3 nucleotides are TGCGCCAGCAGCCAAGATTTAGGGGGCGCACAGCCCCAGCATTTT.

The CDR3 DNA is TGTGCCAGCAGCGTAGATGGGGGCGCGGGCTACACCTTC. Protein: CASSVDGGAGYTF. The gene calls are TRBV9 and TRBJ1-2; possible D gene TRBD1, 6 bases. The germline V and J ends were trimmed by 0 bases and 8 bases, with 11 bases remaining between them. CDR1 and CDR2 from the germline V gene are SGDLS and YYNGEE. The CDR3 has 13 amino acids.

The chain is built from TRBV27 and TRBJ2-1; TRBD2 matches 13 bases. With 8 bases clipped from V and 0 bases from J, the junction kept 16 bases outside the gene matches. Germline V lookup: CDR1 MNHEY, CDR2 SMNVEV (reference sequence). The CDR3 runs to 20 residues. The CDR3 DNA reads as TGTGCCAGCCGACATCGACTAGCGGGGGGTCCTATAAGCTCCTACAATGAGCAGTTCTTC. Encoded protein: CASRHRLAGGPISSYNEQFF.

DNA for the CDR3: TGTGCCAGCTCACCCCCCGGGCCTCCGGGGTCTGGAAACACCATATATTTT. It codes for CASSPPGPPGSGNTIYF. The chain has TRBV18 and TRBJ1-3; D remains unclear. The CDR3 totals 17 residues. The V gene lost 3 bases and the J gene lost 1 base, with 16 bases spanning the gap. CDR1 and CDR2 (germline): KGHSH, LQKENI. Complete variable domain (other parts from reference TRBV18 and TRBJ1-3): NAGVMQNPRHLVRRRGQEARLRCSPMKGHSHVYWYRQLPEEGLKFMVYLQKENIIDESGMPKERFSAEFPKEGPSILRIQQVVRGDSAAYFCASSPPGPPGSGNTIYFGEGSWLTVV.